This TCR beta chain was profiled in a study of T cell repertoires in cytomegalovirus infection. Study at large: CMV infection plus the matching HLA type was flagged by public TCR beta signatures. Regarding the study as a whole: Based on cumulative public TCR beta family frequency, carriers of CMV plus the relevant HLA were identified. The ex vivo response was dominated by HLA-C-restricted CMV-specific TCR beta clonotypes.

Germline loops: CDR1 LNHDA, CDR2 SQIVND (reference sequence). The CDR3 totals 16 residues. The V and J ends lost 5 bases and 1 base, in that order; junction bases with no gene match: 9. A remark on this clonotype: Its antigen remains unidentified.

Each CDR3 protein gets one entry after TCRdb re-called the reads with MiXCR. This sample has roughly 320,000 distinct CDR3 sequences, with more than 8% found just once. This sequence was found in a human donor in good health (CMV status not recorded). Some clones in this sample may be carry-over from other donors' samples. J is TRBJ2-5 and V is TRBV19, with 8 nucleotides matching TRBD1. Sequenced input: PBMCs. The CDR3 loop reads CASSSRTGTRQETQYF. In nucleotides, the CDR3 is TGTGCCAGTAGTTCTCGGACAGGGACCCGCCAAGAGACCCAGTACTTC.